This T cell receptor (beta chain) comes out of a study of Ad26.COV2.S vaccination and SARS-CoV-2 variants. TCRdb's copy holds only in-frame clones and misses some; the assay was immunoSEQ multiplex PCR. The sample carries some 290,000 clones, 70% to 90% recorded once. The V gene lost 7 bases and the J gene lost 6 bases, with 16 bases spanning the gap. The CDR3 totals 12 residues. Germline assignment: CDR1 GTSNPN and CDR2 SVGIG (reference sequence). Documented treatment: 19 received Ad26.COV2.S at low or high dose, single or two shots; roughly 5 received placebo; per-sample allocation not given. Samples came from day 63 after the first vaccine or placebo injection.

Sequences were derived from peripheral blood, sampled in a trial of Ad26.COV2.S vaccine versus placebo. This TCR derives from a person between 18 and 65 years old who received the Ad26.COV2.S COVID-19 vaccine or a placebo. The chain recombines TRBV30 with TRBJ2-7; D gene unclear. CDR3 DNA sequence: TGTGCCTCAGCCGGGCCCGGACCCGAGCAGTACTTC. This translates into CASAGPGPEQYF.